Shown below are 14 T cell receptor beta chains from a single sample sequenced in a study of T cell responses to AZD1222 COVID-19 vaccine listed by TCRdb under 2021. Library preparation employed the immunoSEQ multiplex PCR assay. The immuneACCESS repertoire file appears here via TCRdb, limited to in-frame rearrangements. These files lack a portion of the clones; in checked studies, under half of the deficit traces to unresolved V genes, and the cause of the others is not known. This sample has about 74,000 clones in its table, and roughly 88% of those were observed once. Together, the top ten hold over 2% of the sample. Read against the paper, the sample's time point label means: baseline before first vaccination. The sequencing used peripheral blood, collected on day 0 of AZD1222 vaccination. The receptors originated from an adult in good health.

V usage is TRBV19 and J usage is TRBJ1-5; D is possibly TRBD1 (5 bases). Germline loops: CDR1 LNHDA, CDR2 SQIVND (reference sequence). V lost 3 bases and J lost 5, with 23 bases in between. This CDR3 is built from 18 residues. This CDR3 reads CASSMNEAGGVRHQPQHF. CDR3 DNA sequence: TGTGCCAGTAGTATGAATGAGGCAGGAGGGGTTAGGCATCAGCCCCAGCATTTT.

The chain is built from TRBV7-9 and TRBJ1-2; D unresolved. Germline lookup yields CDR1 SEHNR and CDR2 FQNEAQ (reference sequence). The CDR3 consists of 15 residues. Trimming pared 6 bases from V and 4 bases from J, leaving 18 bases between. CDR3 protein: CASSGREGKGYGYTF. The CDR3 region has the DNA TGTGCCAGCAGTGGGCGGGAGGGTAAAGGCTATGGCTACACCTTC. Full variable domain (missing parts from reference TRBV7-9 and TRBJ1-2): DTGVSQNPRHKITKRGQNVTFRCDPISEHNRLYWYRQTLGQGPEFLTYFQNEAQLEKSRLLSDRFSAERPKGSFSTLEIQRTEQGDSAMYLCASSGREGKGYGYTFGSGTRLTVV.

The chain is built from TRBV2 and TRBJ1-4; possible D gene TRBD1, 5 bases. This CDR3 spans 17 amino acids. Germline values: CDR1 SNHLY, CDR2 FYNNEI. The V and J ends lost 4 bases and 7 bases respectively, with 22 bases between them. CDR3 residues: CASSGGAGHRSGEKLFF. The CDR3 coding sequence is TGTGCCAGCAGTGGCGGCGCAGGGCATAGAAGTGGTGAAAAACTGTTTTTT.

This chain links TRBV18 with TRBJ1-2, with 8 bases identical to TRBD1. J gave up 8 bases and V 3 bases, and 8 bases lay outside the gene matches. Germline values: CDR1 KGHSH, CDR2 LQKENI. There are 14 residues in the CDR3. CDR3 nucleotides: TGTGCCAGCTCACCGAACACAGGGGGAATCGGCTACACCTTC. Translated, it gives CASSPNTGGIGYTF.

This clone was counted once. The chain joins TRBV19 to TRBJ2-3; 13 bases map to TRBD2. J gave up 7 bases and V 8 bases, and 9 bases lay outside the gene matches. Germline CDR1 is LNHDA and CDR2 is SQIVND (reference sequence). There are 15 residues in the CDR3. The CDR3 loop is CASEAGTSGTYTQYF. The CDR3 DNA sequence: TGTGCCAGTGAGGCTGGGACTAGCGGGACCTATACGCAGTATTTT.

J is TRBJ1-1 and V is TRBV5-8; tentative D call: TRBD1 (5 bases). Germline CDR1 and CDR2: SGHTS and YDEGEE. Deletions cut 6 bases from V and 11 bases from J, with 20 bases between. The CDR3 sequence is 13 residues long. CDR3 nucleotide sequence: TGTGCCAGCAACCTTGCTCGGGGGAGTCTGGCTTTCTTT. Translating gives CASNLARGSLAFF.

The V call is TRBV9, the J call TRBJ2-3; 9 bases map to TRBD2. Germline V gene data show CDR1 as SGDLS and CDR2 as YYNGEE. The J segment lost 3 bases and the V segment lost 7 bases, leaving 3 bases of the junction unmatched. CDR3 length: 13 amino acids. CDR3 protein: CASEAGGTDTQYF. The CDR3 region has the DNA TGTGCCAGCGAGGCGGGGGGGACAGATACGCAGTATTTT.

The CDR3 protein is CASSLVLGSNYGYTF. CDR3 nucleotides: TGTGCCAGCAGCTTAGTTCTGGGTTCTAACTATGGCTACACCTTC. This chain joins TRBV7-9 and TRBJ1-2, with D uncertain. The length of the CDR3 is 15 residues. Germline CDR1 reads SEHNR; CDR2 reads FQNEAQ (reference sequence). With 1 base removed from V and 0 bases from J, the gap between germline ends came to 9 bases.

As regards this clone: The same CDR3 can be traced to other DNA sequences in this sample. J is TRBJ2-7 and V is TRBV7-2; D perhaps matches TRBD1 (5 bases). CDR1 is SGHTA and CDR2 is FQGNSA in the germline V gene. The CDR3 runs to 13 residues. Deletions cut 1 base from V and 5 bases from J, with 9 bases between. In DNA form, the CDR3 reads TGTGCCAGCAGCTTAGGGCAGGGCGACGAGCAGTACTTC. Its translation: CASSLGQGDEQYF.

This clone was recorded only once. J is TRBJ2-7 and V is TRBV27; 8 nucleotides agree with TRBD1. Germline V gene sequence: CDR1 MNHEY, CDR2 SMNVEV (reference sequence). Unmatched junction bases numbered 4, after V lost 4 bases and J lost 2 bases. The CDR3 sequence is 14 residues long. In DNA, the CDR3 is TGTGCCAGCAGTTCCAGACAGGGGCCCTACGAGCAGTACTTC. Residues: CASSSRQGPYEQYF.

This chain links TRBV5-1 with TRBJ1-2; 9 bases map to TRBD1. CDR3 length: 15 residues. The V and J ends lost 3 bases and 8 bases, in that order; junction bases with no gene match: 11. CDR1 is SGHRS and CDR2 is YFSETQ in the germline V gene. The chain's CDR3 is CASSWRDRDHQGYTF. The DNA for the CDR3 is TGCGCCAGCAGCTGGAGGGACAGGGATCATCAGGGCTACACCTTC.

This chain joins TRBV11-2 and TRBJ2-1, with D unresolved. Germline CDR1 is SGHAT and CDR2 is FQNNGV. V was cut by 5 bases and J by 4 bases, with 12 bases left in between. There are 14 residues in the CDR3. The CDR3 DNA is TGTGCCAGCAGCCCGTGGACGGCATACAATGAGCAGTTCTTC. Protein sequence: CASSPWTAYNEQFF.

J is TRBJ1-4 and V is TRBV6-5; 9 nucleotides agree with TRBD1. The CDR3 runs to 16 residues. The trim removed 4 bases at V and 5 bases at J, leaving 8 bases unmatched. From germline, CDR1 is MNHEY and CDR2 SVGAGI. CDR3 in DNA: TGTGCCAGCAGTTGGGGTGTCGGACAGGGGAATGAAAAACTGTTTTTT. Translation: CASSWGVGQGNEKLFF.

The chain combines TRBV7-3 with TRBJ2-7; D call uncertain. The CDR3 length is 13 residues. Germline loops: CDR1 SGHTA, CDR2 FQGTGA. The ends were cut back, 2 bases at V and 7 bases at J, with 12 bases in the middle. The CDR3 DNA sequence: TGTGCCAGCAGCTTAGACTTAGGCTTGGAGCAGTACTTC. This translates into CASSLDLGLEQYF. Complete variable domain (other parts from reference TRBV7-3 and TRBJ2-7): GAGVSQTPSNKVTEKGKYVELRCDPISGHTALYWYRQSLGQGPEFLIYFQGTGAADDSGLPNDRFFAVRPEGSVSTLKIQRTERGDSAVYLCASSLDLGLEQYFGPGTRLTVT.